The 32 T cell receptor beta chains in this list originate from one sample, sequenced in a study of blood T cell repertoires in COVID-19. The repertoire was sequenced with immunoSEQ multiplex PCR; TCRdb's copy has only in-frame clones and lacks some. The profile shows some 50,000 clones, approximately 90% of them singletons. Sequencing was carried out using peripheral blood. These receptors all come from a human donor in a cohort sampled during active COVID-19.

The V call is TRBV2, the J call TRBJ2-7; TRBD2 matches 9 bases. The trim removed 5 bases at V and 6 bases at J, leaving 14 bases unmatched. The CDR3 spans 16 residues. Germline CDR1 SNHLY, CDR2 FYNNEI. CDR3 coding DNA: TGTGCCAGCAGTCTCGTCAATAGCGGGAGATCCACCGAGCAGTACTTC. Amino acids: CASSLVNSGRSTEQYF.

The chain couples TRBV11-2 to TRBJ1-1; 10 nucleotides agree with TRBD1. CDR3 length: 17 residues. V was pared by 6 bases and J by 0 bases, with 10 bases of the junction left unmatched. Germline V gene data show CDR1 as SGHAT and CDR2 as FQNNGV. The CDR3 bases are TGTGCCAGCAGTTTACGAGCGGGACAGGGGATGAACACTGAAGCTTTCTTT. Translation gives CASSLRAGQGMNTEAFF.

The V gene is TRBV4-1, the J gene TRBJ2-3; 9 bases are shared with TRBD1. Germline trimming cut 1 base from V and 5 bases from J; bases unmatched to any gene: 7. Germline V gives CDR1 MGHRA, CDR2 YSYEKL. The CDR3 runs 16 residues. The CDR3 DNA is TGCGCCAGCAGCCAAGTCAAGGGACAGGGAAAAGATACGCAGTATTTT. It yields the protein CASSQVKGQGKDTQYF.

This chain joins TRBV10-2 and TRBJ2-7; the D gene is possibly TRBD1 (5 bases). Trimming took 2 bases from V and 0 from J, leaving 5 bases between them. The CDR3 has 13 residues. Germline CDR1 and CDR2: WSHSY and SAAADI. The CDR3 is CASSEDSSYEQYF. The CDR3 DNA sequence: TGCGCCAGCAGTGAGGACAGCTCCTACGAGCAGTACTTC.

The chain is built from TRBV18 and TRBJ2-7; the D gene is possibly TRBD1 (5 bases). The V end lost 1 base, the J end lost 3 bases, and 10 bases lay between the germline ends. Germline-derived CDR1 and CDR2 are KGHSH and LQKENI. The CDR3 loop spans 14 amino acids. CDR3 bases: TGTGCCAGCTCACCACGAAGTGACAGCTACGAGCAGTACTTC. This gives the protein CASSPRSDSYEQYF.

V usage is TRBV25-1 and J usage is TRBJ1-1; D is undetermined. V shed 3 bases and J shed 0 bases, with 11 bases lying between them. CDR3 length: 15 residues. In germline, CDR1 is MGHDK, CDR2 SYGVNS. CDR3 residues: CASSEPADMNTEAFF. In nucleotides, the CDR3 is TGTGCCAGCAGTGAGCCGGCAGACATGAACACTGAAGCTTTCTTT.

This chain's CDR3 is CASRDRGEGSPLHF. The CDR3 DNA follows: TGTGCCAGCAGAGACAGGGGAGAGGGCTCACCCCTCCACTTT. The chain recombines TRBV2 with TRBJ1-6; 8 bases are a match to TRBD1. The CDR3 contains 14 residues. The ends lost 6 bases at V and 10 bases at J; junction bases unmatched: 8. CDR1 and CDR2 (germline): SNHLY, FYNNEI.

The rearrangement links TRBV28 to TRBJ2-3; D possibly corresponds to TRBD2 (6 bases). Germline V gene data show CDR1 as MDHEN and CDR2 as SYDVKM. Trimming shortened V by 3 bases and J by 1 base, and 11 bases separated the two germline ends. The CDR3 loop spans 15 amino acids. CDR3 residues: CASSFQSGGTDTQYF. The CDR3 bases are TGTGCCAGCAGTTTTCAATCGGGGGGCACAGATACGCAGTATTTT.

Here the CDR3 reads CASSLAEHTGGKMDTQYF. CDR3 nucleotides: TGTGCCAGCAGCTTAGCGGAGCATACAGGGGGCAAGATGGATACGCAGTATTTT. This chain connects TRBV7-2 to TRBJ2-3; 9 nucleotides line up with TRBD1. The germline V gene has CDR1 SGHTA and CDR2 FQGNSA. V lost 0 bases to trimming and J lost 6 bases; unmatched junction nucleotides: 13. CDR3 length equals 18 residues.

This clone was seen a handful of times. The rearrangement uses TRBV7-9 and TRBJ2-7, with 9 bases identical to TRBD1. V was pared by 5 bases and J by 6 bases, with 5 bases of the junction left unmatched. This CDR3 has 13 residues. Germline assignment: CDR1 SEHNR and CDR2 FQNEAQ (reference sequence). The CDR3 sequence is CASSLGQGVEQYF. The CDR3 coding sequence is TGTGCCAGCAGCCTGGGACAGGGAGTCGAGCAGTACTTC.

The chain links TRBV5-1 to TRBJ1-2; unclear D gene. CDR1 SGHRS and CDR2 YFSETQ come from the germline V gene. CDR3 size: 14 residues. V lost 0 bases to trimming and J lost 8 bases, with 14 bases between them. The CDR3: CASSLGAMGSGYTF. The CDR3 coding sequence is TGCGCCAGCAGCTTGGGGGCCATGGGCTCCGGCTACACCTTC.

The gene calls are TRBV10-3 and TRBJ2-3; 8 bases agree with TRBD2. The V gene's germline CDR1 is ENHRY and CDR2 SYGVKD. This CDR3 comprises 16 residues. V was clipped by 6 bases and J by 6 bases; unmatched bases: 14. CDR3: CAIRDARGSGEDTQYF. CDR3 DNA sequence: TGTGCCATCAGGGACGCGAGGGGTAGCGGGGAGGATACGCAGTATTTT.

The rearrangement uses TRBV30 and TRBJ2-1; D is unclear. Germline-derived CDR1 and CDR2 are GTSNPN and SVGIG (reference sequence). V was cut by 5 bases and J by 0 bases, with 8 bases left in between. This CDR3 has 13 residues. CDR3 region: CAWLESSYNEQFF. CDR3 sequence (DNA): TGTGCCTGGCTGGAGAGCTCCTACAATGAGCAGTTCTTC. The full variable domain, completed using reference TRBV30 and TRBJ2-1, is SQTIHQWPATLVQPVGSPLSLECTVEGTSNPNLYWYRQAAGRGLQLLFYSVGIGQISSEVPQNLSASRPQDRQFILSSKKLLLSDSGFYLCAWLESSYNEQFFGPGTRLTVL.

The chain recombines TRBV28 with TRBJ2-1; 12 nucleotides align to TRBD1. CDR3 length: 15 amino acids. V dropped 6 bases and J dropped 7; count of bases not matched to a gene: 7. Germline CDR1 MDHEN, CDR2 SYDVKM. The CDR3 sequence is CASRMSGQGANEQFF. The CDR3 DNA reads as TGTGCCAGCAGGATGTCGGGACAGGGGGCGAATGAGCAGTTCTTC.

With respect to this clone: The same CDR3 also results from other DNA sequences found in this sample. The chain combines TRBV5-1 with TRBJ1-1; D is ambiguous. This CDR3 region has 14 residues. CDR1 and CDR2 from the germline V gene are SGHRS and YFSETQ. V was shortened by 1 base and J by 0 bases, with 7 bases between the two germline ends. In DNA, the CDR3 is TGCGCCAGCAGCTTGCAAGCTATGAACACTGAAGCTTTCTTT. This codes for CASSLQAMNTEAFF.

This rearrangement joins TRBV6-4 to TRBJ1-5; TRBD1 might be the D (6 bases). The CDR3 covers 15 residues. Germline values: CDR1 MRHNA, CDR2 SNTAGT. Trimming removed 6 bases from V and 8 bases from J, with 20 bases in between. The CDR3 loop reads CASSPTGYDAKPQHF. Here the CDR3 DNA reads TGTGCCAGCAGCCCGACAGGTTACGATGCTAAGCCCCAGCATTTT.

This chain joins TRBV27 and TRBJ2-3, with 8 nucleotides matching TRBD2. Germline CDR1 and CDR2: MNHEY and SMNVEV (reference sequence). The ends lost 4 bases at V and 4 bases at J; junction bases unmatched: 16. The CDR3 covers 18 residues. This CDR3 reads CASSSPRRGRRGADTQYF. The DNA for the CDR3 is TGTGCCAGCAGTTCCCCCAGGCGGGGGCGGCGGGGGGCAGATACGCAGTATTTT.

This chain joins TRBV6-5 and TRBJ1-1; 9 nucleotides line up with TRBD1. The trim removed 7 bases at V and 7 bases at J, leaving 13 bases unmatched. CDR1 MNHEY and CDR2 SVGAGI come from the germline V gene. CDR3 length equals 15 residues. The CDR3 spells CASTGQGSPGGEAFF. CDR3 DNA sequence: TGTGCCAGCACTGGACAGGGGTCCCCGGGAGGTGAAGCTTTCTTT.

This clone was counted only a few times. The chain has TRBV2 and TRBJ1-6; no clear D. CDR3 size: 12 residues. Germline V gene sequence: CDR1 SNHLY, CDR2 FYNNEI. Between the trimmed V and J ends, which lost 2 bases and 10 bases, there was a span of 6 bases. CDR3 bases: TGTGCCAGCAGTGAATGGGAGTCACCCCTCCACTTT. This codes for CASSEWESPLHF.

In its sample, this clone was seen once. The DNA of the CDR3 is TGTGCCAGCTCGACACGGACAGATACGCAGTATTTT. Its translation is CASSTRTDTQYF. The chain recombines TRBV28 with TRBJ2-3; D is unresolved. CDR1 MDHEN and CDR2 SYDVKM come from the germline V gene. The CDR3 covers 12 residues. V gave up 8 bases and J gave up 3 bases, with 9 bases separating them.

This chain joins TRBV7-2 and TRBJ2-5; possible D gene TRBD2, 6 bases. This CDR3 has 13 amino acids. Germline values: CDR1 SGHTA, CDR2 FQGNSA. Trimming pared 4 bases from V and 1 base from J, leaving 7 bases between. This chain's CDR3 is CASSSGVQETQYF. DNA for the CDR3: TGTGCCAGCAGCTCGGGAGTCCAAGAGACCCAGTACTTC.

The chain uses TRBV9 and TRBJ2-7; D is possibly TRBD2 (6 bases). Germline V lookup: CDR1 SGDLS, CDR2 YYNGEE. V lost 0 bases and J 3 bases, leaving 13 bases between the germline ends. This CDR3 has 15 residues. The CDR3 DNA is TGTGCCAGCAGCGTAGCTACCGGGAGAATCTACGAGCAGTACTTC. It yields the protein CASSVATGRIYEQYF. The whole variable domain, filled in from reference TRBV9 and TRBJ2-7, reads DSGVTQTPKHLITATGQRVTLRCSPRSGDLSVYWYQQSLDQGLQFLIQYYNGEERAKGNILERFSAQQFPDLHSELNLSSLELGDSALYFCASSVATGRIYEQYFGPGTRLTVT.

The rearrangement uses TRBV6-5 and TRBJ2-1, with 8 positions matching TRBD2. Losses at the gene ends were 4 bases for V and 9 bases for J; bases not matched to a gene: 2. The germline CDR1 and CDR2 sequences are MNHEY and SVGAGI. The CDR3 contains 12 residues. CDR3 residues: CASSSSGGEQFF. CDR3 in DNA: TGTGCCAGCAGTTCCAGCGGGGGTGAGCAGTTCTTC.

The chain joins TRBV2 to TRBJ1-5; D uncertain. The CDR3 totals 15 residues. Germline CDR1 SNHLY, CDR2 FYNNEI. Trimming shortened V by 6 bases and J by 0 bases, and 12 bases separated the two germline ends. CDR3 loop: CASRIQSYSNQPQHF. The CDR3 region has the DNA TGTGCCAGCAGAATACAGAGTTATAGCAATCAGCCCCAGCATTTT.

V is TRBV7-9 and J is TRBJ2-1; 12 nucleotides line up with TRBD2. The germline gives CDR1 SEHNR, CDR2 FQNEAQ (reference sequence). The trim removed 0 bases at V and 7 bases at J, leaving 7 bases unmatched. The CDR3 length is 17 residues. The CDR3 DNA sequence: TGTGCCAGCAGCTTAGCGACTAGCGGGGGAGTCTGGAATGAGCAGTTCTTC. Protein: CASSLATSGGVWNEQFF.

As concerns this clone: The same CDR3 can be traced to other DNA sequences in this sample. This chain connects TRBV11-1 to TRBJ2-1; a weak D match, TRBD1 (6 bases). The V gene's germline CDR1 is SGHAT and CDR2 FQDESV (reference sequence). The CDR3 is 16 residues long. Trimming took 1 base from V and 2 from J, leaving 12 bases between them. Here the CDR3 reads CASSLDGQRTYNEQFF. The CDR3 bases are TGTGCCAGCAGCTTAGATGGACAGCGTACCTACAATGAGCAGTTCTTC. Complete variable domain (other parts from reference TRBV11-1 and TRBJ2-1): EAEVAQSPRYKITEKSQAVAFWCDPISGHATLYWYRQILGQGPELLVQFQDESVVDDSQLPKDRFSAERLKGVDSTLKIQPAELGDSAMYLCASSLDGQRTYNEQFFGPGTRLTVL.

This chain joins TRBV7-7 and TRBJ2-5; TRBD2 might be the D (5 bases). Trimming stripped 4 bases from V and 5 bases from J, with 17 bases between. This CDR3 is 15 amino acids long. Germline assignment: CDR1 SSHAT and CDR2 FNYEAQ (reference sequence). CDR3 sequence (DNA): TGTGCCAGCAGCTCGCTCCCGGGGATCTGGGAGACCCAGTACTTC. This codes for CASSSLPGIWETQYF. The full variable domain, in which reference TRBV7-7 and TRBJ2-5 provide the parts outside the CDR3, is GAGVSQSPRYKVTKRGQDVTLRCDPISSHATLYWYQQALGQGPEFLTYFNYEAQPDKSGLPSDRFSAERPEGSISTLTIQRTEQRDSAMYRCASSSLPGIWETQYFGPGTRLLVL.

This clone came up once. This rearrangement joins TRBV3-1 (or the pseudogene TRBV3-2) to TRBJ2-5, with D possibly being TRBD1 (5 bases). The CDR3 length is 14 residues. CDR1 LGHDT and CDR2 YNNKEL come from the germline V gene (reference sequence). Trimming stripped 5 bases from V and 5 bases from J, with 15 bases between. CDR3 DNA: TGTGCCAGCAGCTTGGGGCACGGAAGCGAGACCCAGTACTTC. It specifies CASSLGHGSETQYF.

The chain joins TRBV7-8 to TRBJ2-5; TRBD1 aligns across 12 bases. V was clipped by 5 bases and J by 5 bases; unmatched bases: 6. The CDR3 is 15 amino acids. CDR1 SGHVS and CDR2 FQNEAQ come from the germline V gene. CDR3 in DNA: TGTGCCAGCAGCCCAGGGACAGGGGGCGGGGAGACCCAGTACTTC. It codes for CASSPGTGGGETQYF.

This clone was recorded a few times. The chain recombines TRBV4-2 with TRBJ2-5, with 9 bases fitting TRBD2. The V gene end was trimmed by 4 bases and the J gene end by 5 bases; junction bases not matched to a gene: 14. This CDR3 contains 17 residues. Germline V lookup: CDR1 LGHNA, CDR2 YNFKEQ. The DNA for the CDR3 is TGTGCCAGCAGCCCCCAATCGGGAAGCGGGAGGTGGGAGACCCAGTACTTC. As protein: CASSPQSGSGRWETQYF.

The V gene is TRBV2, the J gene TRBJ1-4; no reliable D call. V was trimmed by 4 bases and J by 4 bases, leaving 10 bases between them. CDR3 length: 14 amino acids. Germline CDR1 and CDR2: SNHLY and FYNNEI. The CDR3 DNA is TGTGCCAGCAGTGGGCGAGGGATTAATGAAAAACTGTTTTTT. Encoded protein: CASSGRGINEKLFF.

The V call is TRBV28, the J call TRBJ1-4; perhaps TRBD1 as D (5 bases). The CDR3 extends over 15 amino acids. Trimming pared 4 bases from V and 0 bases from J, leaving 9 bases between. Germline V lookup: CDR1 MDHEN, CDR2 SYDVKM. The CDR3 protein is CASSSDSATNEKLFF. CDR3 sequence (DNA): TGTGCCAGCAGTTCCGACAGCGCAACTAATGAAAAACTGTTTTTT.